Following are 15 T cell receptor beta chains from one sample sequenced in a study of blood T cell repertoires in COVID-19. Here immunoSEQ multiplex PCR was the method, and the copy in TCRdb shows in-frame clones only, minus some. The data hold some 78,000 clones, with 90% observed a single time. The specimen sequenced was peripheral blood. Receptor source: a woman aged 50 to 60 in a cohort sampled during active COVID-19.

CDR3 amino acids: CASSVSGTSGSDTQYF. CDR3 nucleotide sequence: TGTGCCAGCAGCGTAAGCGGGACTAGCGGATCAGATACGCAGTATTTT. The chain employs TRBV9 and TRBJ2-3; 11 bases match TRBD2. Germline V gives CDR1 SGDLS, CDR2 YYNGEE. The CDR3 has 16 residues. V lost 1 base to trimming and J lost 4 bases; unmatched junction nucleotides: 5.

This chain uses TRBV28 with TRBJ1-1; possibly TRBD1 for D (5 bases). Germline CDR1 is MDHEN and CDR2 is SYDVKM. V lost 7 bases to trimming and J lost 0 bases, with 12 bases between them. The CDR3 consists of 14 residues. CDR3 amino acids: CASTTGTMNTEAFF. Written as DNA, the CDR3 is TGTGCCAGCACAACCGGGACTATGAACACTGAAGCTTTCTTT.

This chain uses TRBV5-1 with TRBJ2-4; 13 bases fit TRBD2. The CDR3 has 19 amino acids. Germline CDR1 and CDR2: SGHRS and YFSETQ. Trimming cost V 4 bases and J 0 bases; bases outside gene matches: 10. As DNA, the CDR3 is TGCGCCAGCAGCCCAGGACTAGCGGGAGCTTACCTAGCCAAAAACATTCAGTACTTC. Translation gives CASSPGLAGAYLAKNIQYF.

The gene calls are TRBV5-5 and TRBJ1-2; perhaps TRBD1 as D (5 bases). Germline V gene sequence: CDR1 SGHKS, CDR2 YYEKEE (reference sequence). The germline V and J ends were trimmed by 4 bases and 2 bases, with 12 bases remaining between them. The CDR3 extends over 14 amino acids. This CDR3 is CASSQAGGNYGYTF. For the CDR3, the DNA is TGTGCCAGCAGCCAGGCCGGGGGGAACTATGGCTACACCTTC.

The genes are TRBV10-2 and TRBJ2-2, with 9 nucleotides matching TRBD1. Germline CDR1 is WSHSY and CDR2 is SAAADI. Trimming at V came to 4 bases and at J to 6 bases, leaving 3 bases not matched to a gene. CDR3 length equals 14 residues. The CDR3: CASSGQGEAGELFF. The CDR3 nucleotides are TGCGCCAGCAGTGGACAGGGGGAAGCCGGGGAGCTGTTTTTT.

The chain couples TRBV6-5 to TRBJ2-1; the D gene is possibly TRBD2 (6 bases). CDR1 is MNHEY and CDR2 is SVGAGI in the germline V gene. CDR3 length equals 13 residues. Deletions cut 10 bases from V and 2 bases from J, with 12 bases between. The CDR3, as DNA: TGTGCCACCTGGGCTAGCGCCTACAATGAGCAGTTCTTC. Translation: CATWASAYNEQFF.

The V and J genes are TRBV28 and TRBJ2-2, with no clear D. CDR1 MDHEN and CDR2 SYDVKM come from the germline V gene. CDR3 length equals 13 residues. Trimming removed 6 bases from V and 4 bases from J, with 9 bases in between. CDR3 residues: CASSPTPTGELFF. CDR3 nucleotide sequence: TGTGCCAGCAGCCCGACACCCACCGGGGAGCTGTTTTTT.

The V call is TRBV2, the J call TRBJ2-1, with D hard to call. Trimming removed 4 bases at V and 6 bases at J, with 10 bases between. The CDR3 spans 13 residues. Germline loops: CDR1 SNHLY, CDR2 FYNNEI. For the CDR3, the DNA is TGTGCCAGCAGTGGATATGGCCTCAATGAGCAGTTCTTC. Its translation is CASSGYGLNEQFF.

The chain combines TRBV18 with TRBJ2-1; TRBD1 matches 10 bases. Germline trimming cut 6 bases from V and 5 bases from J; bases unmatched to any gene: 10. The CDR3 sequence is 16 residues long. Per the germline V gene, CDR1 is KGHSH and CDR2 is LQKENI. This CDR3 is CASSPRQGAQNNEQFF. In DNA form, the CDR3 reads TGTGCCAGCTCTCCCAGACAGGGGGCGCAGAACAATGAGCAGTTCTTC.

The genes are TRBV24-1 and TRBJ2-3; D may be TRBD2 (5 bases). The CDR3 is made up of 14 amino acids. Per germline, CDR1 KGHDR and CDR2 SFDVKD. V lost 3 bases to trimming and J lost 8 bases, with 14 bases between them. CDR3 in DNA: TGTGCCACCAGTGATGGAAGCGGCGGAACTACGCAGTATTTT. It specifies CATSDGSGGTTQYF.

The gene calls are TRBV24-1 and TRBJ1-1, with D possibly TRBD1 on 5 matching bases. The germline V and J ends were trimmed by 9 bases and 1 base, with 11 bases remaining between them. Germline V CDR1 and CDR2: KGHDR, SFDVKD. The CDR3 is made up of 13 amino acids. The DNA for the CDR3 is TGTGCCACCTGGGACTCCGGGAACACTGAAGCTTTCTTT. Protein sequence: CATWDSGNTEAFF.

This chain connects TRBV7-9 to TRBJ1-2; the D gene is possibly TRBD1 (5 bases). CDR3 length: 13 amino acids. Germline CDR1 and CDR2: SEHNR and FQNEAQ (reference sequence). V was trimmed by 5 bases and J by 6 bases, leaving 13 bases between them. The CDR3 spells CASSHPGRDGYTF. The DNA of the CDR3 is TGTGCCAGCAGCCACCCAGGGAGGGATGGCTACACCTTC. Looking up the rest from reference TRBV7-9 and TRBJ1-2 gives the full variable domain: DTGVSQNPRHKITKRGQNVTFRCDPISEHNRLYWYRQTLGQGPEFLTYFQNEAQLEKSRLLSDRFSAERPKGSFSTLEIQRTEQGDSAMYLCASSHPGRDGYTFGSGTRLTVV.

The V call is TRBV5-1, the J call TRBJ2-2; possibly TRBD2 for D (5 bases). V shed 3 bases and J shed 7 bases, with 10 bases lying between them. The CDR3 loop spans 13 amino acids. Per germline, CDR1 SGHRS and CDR2 YFSETQ. CDR3 coding DNA: TGCGCCAGCAGCTCAGGAGACTACGGGGAGCTGTTTTTT. It specifies CASSSGDYGELFF.

The chain links TRBV6-5 to TRBJ1-1; 7 nucleotides align to TRBD1. Germline V lookup: CDR1 MNHEY, CDR2 SVGAGI. The CDR3 length is 14 residues. J lost 4 bases, V lost 6 bases, and 8 bases had no gene match. The CDR3 bases are TGTGCCAGCAGAGGACAGGCGGACTTCACTGAAGCTTTCTTT. Translation: CASRGQADFTEAFF.

V usage is TRBV11-2 and J usage is TRBJ2-3; D is possibly TRBD1 (6 bases). CDR1 SGHAT and CDR2 FQNNGV come from the germline V gene. Trimming cost V 3 bases and J 4 bases, with 11 bases left between them. There are 14 residues in the CDR3. CDR3 nucleotide sequence: TGTGCCAGCAGCTTCGTACAGGGTGCAGATACGCAGTATTTT. This gives the protein CASSFVQGADTQYF.